A selection of T cell receptor beta chains follows, all from one sample in a study of blood T cell repertoires in COVID-19. Clones were sequenced by immunoSEQ multiplex PCR, and TCRdb holds only the in-frame ones, with some missing. The sample has about 170,000 clones, roughly 85% seen once. The sample taken for sequencing was PBMCs or T cells enriched from blood (not recorded which). Receptors originate from a woman aged 70-85 years in a cohort exposed to, infected with or recovered from COVID-19 (not recorded which). The CDR3 runs from the conserved cysteine through the conserved F or W. The order of the fields is CDR3 protein, CDR3 DNA, V gene, J gene, clone size, D gene. A D gene is named only where the DNA matches it firmly. Clone size, where shown, is once, few, many, or a class for clones that have expanded.

CASSVLAGVHGTQYF	TGTGCCAGCAGCGTACTAGCGGGAGTACACGGTACGCAGTATTTT	TRBV7-3	TRBJ2-3	-	TRBD2
CASRRLNSPLHF	TGTGCCAGCAGGCGTTTAAATTCACCCCTCCACTTT	TRBV7-2	TRBJ1-6	-	-
CASKRGRGGLYGNEKLFF	TGTGCCAGCAAAAGGGGCAGGGGCGGCCTTTATGGTAATGAAAAACTGTTTTTT	TRBV2	TRBJ1-4	-	-
CASSRDGPEGKLFF	TGTGCCAGCAGTAGAGACGGGCCGGAGGGAAAACTGTTTTTT	TRBV2	TRBJ1-4	-	-
CATSDLLAGDTQYF	TGTGCCACCAGTGATTTACTAGCGGGAGATACGCAGTATTTT	TRBV24-1	TRBJ2-3	-	TRBD2
CASSYRERAFF	TGTGCCAGCAGTTATAGGGAGAGAGCTTTCTTT	TRBV28	TRBJ1-1	-	-
CASSQDRWGSGYNEQFF	TGTGCCAGCAGCCAAGATCGATGGGGTAGCGGGTACAATGAGCAGTTCTTC	TRBV4-2	TRBJ2-1	-	TRBD2
CASSLVANTEAFF	TGTGCCAGCAGCTTAGTAGCTAACACTGAAGCTTTCTTT	TRBV7-9	TRBJ1-1	-	-
CATSYRGNNQPQHF	TGTGCCACCAGTTACAGGGGGAACAATCAGCCCCAGCATTTT	TRBV24-1	TRBJ1-5	-	TRBD1
CAGLVTGGGSEAFF	TGTGCCGGCTTGGTTACAGGGGGCGGGTCAGAAGCTTTCTTT	TRBV30	TRBJ1-1	few	TRBD1
CAIRATGSRGPMNTEAFF	TGTGCCATCAGAGCCACAGGGAGCCGGGGTCCTATGAACACTGAAGCTTTCTTT	TRBV10-3	TRBJ1-1	few	-
CASSSRNPGKDEQYF	TGTGCCAGCAGTTCGAGGAATCCGGGAAAGGACGAGCAGTACTTC	TRBV6-5	TRBJ2-7	-	-
CASTPGAYEQYF	TGTGCCAGCACCCCGGGAGCCTACGAGCAGTACTTC	TRBV12-3/TRBV12-4	TRBJ2-7	few	-
CASSKGTGSSYEQYF	TGTGCCAGCAGCAAGGGGACAGGGAGCTCCTACGAGCAGTACTTC	TRBV7-3	TRBJ2-7	few	TRBD1
CASSFNGGTYEQYF	TGCGCCAGCAGTTTCAATGGGGGGACCTACGAGCAGTACTTC	TRBV10-2	TRBJ2-7	-	-
CSVEGQGYEQYF	TGCAGCGTTGAAGGGCAGGGTTACGAGCAGTACTTC	TRBV29-1	TRBJ2-7	-	-
CASSHRVSRGFGYTF	TGTGCCAGCAGCCACAGAGTTTCCCGGGGTTTTGGCTACACCTTC	TRBV7-8	TRBJ1-2	-	-
CASSPLSENIQYF	TGTGCCAGCTCACCACTGAGCGAAAACATTCAGTACTTC	TRBV18	TRBJ2-4	-	-
CASSASWGRALGETQYF	TGTGCCAGCAGCGCAAGTTGGGGGAGGGCCCTCGGAGAGACCCAGTACTTC	TRBV9	TRBJ2-5	-	TRBD2
CARQGYTEAFF	TGTGCCAGACAGGGTTACACTGAAGCTTTCTTT	TRBV30	TRBJ1-1	-	TRBD1
CASSQDWPKVEQYF	TGTGCCAGCAGCCAAGATTGGCCGAAAGTCGAGCAGTACTTC	TRBV14	TRBJ2-7	once	-
CASSQGRRGPGDTQYF	TGTGCCAGCAGCCAAGGGAGAAGGGGGCCGGGAGATACGCAGTATTTT	TRBV4-2	TRBJ2-3	-	TRBD1
CASSETNWRDQRPNEQFF	TGTGCCAGCAGTGAAACCAACTGGCGGGACCAACGCCCCAATGAGCAGTTCTTC	TRBV6-1	TRBJ2-1	-	-
CASSQEWFKTEQFF	TGTGCCAGCAGCCAAGAGTGGTTTAAAACTGAGCAGTTCTTC	TRBV7-2	TRBJ2-1	-	-
CASSLGRGDRGGKNIQYF	TGTGCCAGCTCACTTGGTCGGGGAGACAGGGGAGGCAAAAACATTCAGTACTTC	TRBV18	TRBJ2-4	-	TRBD1
CASSPVGHGEQYF	TGTGCCAGCAGCCCTGTGGGACACGGCGAGCAGTACTTC	TRBV5-4	TRBJ2-7	-	-
CSVDLLAGGPGEQYF	TGCAGCGTTGACCTTTTAGCGGGAGGGCCCGGGGAGCAGTACTTC	TRBV29-1	TRBJ2-7	-	TRBD2
CASSPPGHQAKNIQYF	TGTGCCAGCAGCCCACCTGGACACCAAGCCAAAAACATTCAGTACTTC	TRBV11-1	TRBJ2-4	once	-
CASTPWGGSQPQHF	TGTGCCAGCACTCCATGGGGGGGCTCTCAGCCCCAGCATTTT	TRBV6-5	TRBJ1-5	-	-
CASSFSLDTQYF	TGCGCCAGCAGCTTTTCTTTAGATACGCAGTATTTT	TRBV5-1	TRBJ2-3	-	-
CASSFSLAGGEQYF	TGCGCCAGCAGCTTCTCTCTAGCGGGGGGCGAGCAGTACTTC	TRBV5-1	TRBJ2-7	-	TRBD2
CASSPPSSGDYGQYF	TGTGCCAGCTCACCCCCGAGTAGCGGGGATTACGGACAGTACTTC	TRBV18	TRBJ2-7	-	TRBD2
CASSIRQPAYNSPLHF	TGTGCCAGTAGTATTCGACAGCCAGCATATAATTCACCCCTCCACTTT	TRBV19	TRBJ1-6	-	-
CASSLISLEKLFF	TGTGCCAGCTCACTAATATCCCTCGAAAAACTGTTTTTT	TRBV18	TRBJ1-4	few	-
CASSQRGGYGYTF	TGTGCCAGCAGCCAAAGGGGAGGCTATGGCTACACCTTC	TRBV3-1/TRBV3-2	TRBJ1-2	-	-
CASSASGTADYGYTF	TGTGCCAGCTCAGCTTCCGGGACAGCGGACTATGGCTACACCTTC	TRBV18	TRBJ1-2	-	TRBD1
CASSYTSGSADTQYF	TGTGCCAGCAGTTACACTAGCGGGAGTGCAGATACGCAGTATTTT	TRBV2	TRBJ2-3	-	TRBD2
CASGTLTEREPYEQYF	TGTGCCAGCGGTACCCTCACCGAGCGGGAGCCCTACGAGCAGTACTTC	TRBV7-8	TRBJ2-7	few	TRBD2
CASSPGTGAGEQYF	TGTGCCAGCAGCCCTGGGACTGGGGCCGGGGAGCAGTACTTC	TRBV13	TRBJ2-7	few	-
CASRDSGNYGYTF	TGTGCCAGCAGGGACAGTGGTAACTATGGCTACACCTTC	TRBV6-5	TRBJ1-2	-	-
CASSDRGVTGELFF	TGTGCCAGCAGTGATCGGGGGGTTACCGGGGAGCTGTTTTTT	TRBV25-1	TRBJ2-2	-	TRBD2
CASSQGQGAMTQYF	TGTGCCAGCAGCCAAGGGCAGGGGGCTATGACCCAGTACTTC	TRBV4-2	TRBJ2-5	-	TRBD1